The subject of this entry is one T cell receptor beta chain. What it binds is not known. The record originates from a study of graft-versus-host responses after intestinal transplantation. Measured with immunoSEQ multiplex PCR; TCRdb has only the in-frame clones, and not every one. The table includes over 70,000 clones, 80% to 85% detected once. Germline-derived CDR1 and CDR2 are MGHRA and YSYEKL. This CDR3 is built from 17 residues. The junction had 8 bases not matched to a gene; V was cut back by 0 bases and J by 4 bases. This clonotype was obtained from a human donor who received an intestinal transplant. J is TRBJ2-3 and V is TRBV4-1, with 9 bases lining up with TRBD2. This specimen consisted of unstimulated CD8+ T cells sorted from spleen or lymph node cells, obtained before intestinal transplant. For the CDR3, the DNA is TGCGCCAGCAGCCAAGATGGGCGGGAGGGCCTCCCAGATACGCAGTATTTT. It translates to CASSQDGREGLPDTQYF.